A selection of T cell receptor beta chains follows, all from one sample in a study of blood T cell repertoires in COVID-19. Only in-frame clones appear in the TCRdb table, and some are missing; sequencing was by immunoSEQ multiplex PCR. Here the sample spans 150,000 to 200,000 clones, about 88% being singletons. Source material: peripheral blood. These receptors came from a man younger than 35 with acute or convalescent COVID-19. Both conserved end residues are part of each CDR3. The D gene is left open where the match is weak.

V,D,J,CDR3
TRBV7-2,.,TRBJ1-2,CASSQPRELTNYGYTF
TRBV18,.,TRBJ1-6,CASSPPGGNNSPLHF
TRBV28,.,TRBJ1-5,CASSLWGLSQPQHF
TRBV25-1,.,TRBJ2-2,CASSRQKIGELFF
TRBV6-5,TRBD1,TRBJ1-1,CASSKPDRVTEAFF
TRBV7-9,.,TRBJ1-2,CASSRGTQEANYGYTF
TRBV9,TRBD1,TRBJ2-3,CASSVTGPTDTQYF
TRBV18,TRBD2,TRBJ2-1,CASSLGDYNYNEQFF
TRBV28,.,TRBJ1-5,CASSFAGLINQPQHF
TRBV27,.,TRBJ1-1,CASSLGGSNTEAFF
TRBV5-1,.,TRBJ1-1,CASSLAFTQVGTEAFF
TRBV20-1,.,TRBJ1-2,CSAEHGYTF
TRBV10-1,.,TRBJ2-2,CASSDNLGELFF
TRBV9,TRBD1,TRBJ1-2,CASSLPRTGTGDYGYTF
TRBV2,.,TRBJ2-2,CASSDFGGVTGELFF
TRBV14,.,TRBJ1-1,CASSQERAYYQNTEAFF
TRBV5-4,TRBD1,TRBJ2-5,CASSWTGHETQYF
TRBV3-1/TRBV3-2,.,TRBJ2-7,CASSQTAAERYEQYF
TRBV30,.,TRBJ1-5,CAWSGQGGQPQHF
TRBV12-3/TRBV12-4,.,TRBJ1-1,CASNRFGTEAFF
TRBV5-4,.,TRBJ2-2,CASSMGGLNTGELFF
TRBV6-5,TRBD1,TRBJ1-5,CASSRGQTQHF
TRBV6-5,.,TRBJ2-1,CASRFTEPSYNEQFF
TRBV30,.,TRBJ1-1,CAGWGVTTEAFF
TRBV4-2,TRBD1,TRBJ2-2,CASTVSLQGPSATGELFF
TRBV2,TRBD1,TRBJ1-2,CASRERQGTNYGYTF
TRBV9,.,TRBJ1-2,CASSVATSLPGYGYTF
TRBV11-2,.,TRBJ2-6,CASSLEHRSSGANVLTF
TRBV7-9,.,TRBJ2-7,CASSSQGPTYEQYF
TRBV28,TRBD2,TRBJ2-1,CASSSPRTSGGAWDNEQFF
TRBV6-1,.,TRBJ1-4,CASSGTRFYATNEKLFF
TRBV24-1,TRBD2,TRBJ2-5,CATSLRTSGGFETQYF
TRBV19,TRBD2,TRBJ2-5,CASSTGLAGGETQYF
TRBV6-5,.,TRBJ2-5,CASSYGAARETQYF
TRBV7-3,TRBD1,TRBJ2-6,CASSRDSQSSGANVLTF
TRBV25-1,.,TRBJ2-1,CASSGGGAFTVTEQFF
TRBV5-1,TRBD1,TRBJ1-5,CASSLEGQGNQPQHF
TRBV7-9,TRBD2,TRBJ2-2,CASSLAGLADGAGELFF
TRBV5-1,.,TRBJ1-1,CASSPGMNTEAFF